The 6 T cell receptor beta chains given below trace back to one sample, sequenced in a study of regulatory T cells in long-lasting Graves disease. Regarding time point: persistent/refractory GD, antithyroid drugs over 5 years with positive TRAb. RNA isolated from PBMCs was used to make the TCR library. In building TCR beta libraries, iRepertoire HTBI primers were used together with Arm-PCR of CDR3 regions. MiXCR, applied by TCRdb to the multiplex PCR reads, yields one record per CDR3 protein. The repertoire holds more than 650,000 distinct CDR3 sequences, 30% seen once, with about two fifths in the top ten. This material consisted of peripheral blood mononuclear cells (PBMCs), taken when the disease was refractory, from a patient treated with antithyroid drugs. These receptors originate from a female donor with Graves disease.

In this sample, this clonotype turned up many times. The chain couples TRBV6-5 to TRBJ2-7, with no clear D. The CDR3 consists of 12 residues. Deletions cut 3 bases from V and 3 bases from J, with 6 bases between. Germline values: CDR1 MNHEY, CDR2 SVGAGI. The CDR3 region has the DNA TGTGCCAGCAGTTATGGGTACTACGAGCAGTACTTC. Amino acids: CASSYGYYEQYF.

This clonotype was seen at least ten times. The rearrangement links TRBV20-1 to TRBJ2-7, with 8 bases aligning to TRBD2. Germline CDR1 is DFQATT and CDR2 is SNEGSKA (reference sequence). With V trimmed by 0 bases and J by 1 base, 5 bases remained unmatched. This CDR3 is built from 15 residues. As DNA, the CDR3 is TGCAGTGCTAGAGATCCGGGACTAGGGTCCTACGAGCAGTACTTC. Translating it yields CSARDPGLGSYEQYF.

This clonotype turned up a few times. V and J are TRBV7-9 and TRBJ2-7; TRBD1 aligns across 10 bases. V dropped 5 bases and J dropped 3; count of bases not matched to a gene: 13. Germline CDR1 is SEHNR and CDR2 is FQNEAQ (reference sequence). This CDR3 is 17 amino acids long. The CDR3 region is CASSPGGTGTGVYEQYF. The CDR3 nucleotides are TGTGCCAGCAGCCCAGGGGGGACCGGGACAGGGGTCTACGAGCAGTACTTC. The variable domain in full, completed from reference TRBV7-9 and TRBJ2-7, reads DTGVSQNPRHKITKRGQNVTFRCDPISEHNRLYWYRQTLGQGPEFLTYFQNEAQLEKSRLLSDRFSAERPKGSFSTLEIQRTEQGDSAMYLCASSPGGTGTGVYEQYFGPGTRLTVT.

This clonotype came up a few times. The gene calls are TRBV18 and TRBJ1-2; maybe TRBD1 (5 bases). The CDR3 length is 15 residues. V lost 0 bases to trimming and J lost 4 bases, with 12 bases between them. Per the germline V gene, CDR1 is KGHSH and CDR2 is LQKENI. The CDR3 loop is CASSPPGPGTYGYTF. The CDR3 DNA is TGTGCCAGCTCACCACCGGGTCCAGGGACCTATGGCTACACCTTC.

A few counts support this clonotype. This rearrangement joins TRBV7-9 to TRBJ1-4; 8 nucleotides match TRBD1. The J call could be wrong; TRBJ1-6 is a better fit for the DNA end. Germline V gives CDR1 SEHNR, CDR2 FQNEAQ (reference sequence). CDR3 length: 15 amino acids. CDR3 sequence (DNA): TGTGCCAGCAGCTTAGTCGGGACAGGCTATTCACCCCTCCACTTT. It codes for CASSLVGTGYSPLHF.

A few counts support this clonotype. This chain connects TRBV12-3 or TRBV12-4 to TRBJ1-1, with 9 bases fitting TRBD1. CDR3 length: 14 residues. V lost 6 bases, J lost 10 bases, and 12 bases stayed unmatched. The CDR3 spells CASSLQGAPGGAFF. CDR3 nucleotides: TGTGCCAGCAGCCTACAGGGGGCGCCGGGCGGAGCTTTCTTT.